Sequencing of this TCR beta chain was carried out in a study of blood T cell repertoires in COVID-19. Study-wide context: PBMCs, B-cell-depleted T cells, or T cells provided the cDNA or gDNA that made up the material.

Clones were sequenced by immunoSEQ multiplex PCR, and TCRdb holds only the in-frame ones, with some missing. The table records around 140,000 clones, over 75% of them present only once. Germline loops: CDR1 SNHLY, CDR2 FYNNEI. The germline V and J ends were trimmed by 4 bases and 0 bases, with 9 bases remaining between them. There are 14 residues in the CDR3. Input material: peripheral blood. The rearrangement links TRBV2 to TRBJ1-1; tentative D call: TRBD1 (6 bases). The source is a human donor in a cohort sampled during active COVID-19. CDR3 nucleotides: TGTGCCAGCAGTGTACAGGGCCTGAACACTGAAGCTTTCTTT. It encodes CASSVQGLNTEAFF.